The 20 T cell receptor beta chains in this list originate from one sample, sequenced in a study of blood T cell repertoires in COVID-19. Using immunoSEQ multiplex PCR, the repertoire was profiled, and TCRdb retains in-frame clones only, with some absent. In the table there are more than 150,000 clones, roughly four fifths of which are singletons. Sequencing was performed on peripheral blood. Receptors were obtained from a woman older than 75 with COVID-19, enrolled during active disease.

The V gene is TRBV15, the J gene TRBJ2-7, with D possibly being TRBD1 (5 bases). V shed 0 bases and J shed 5 bases, with 17 bases lying between them. CDR1 is LNHNV, CDR2 YYDKDF, per germline (reference sequence). This CDR3 has 16 amino acids. CDR3 residues: CATSRDRAGNGNEQYF. For the CDR3, the DNA is TGTGCCACCAGCAGAGATAGGGCAGGGAATGGGAACGAGCAGTACTTC.

This rearrangement joins TRBV28 to TRBJ1-1, with D tentatively TRBD1 (5 bases). The ends were cut back, 2 bases at V and 1 base at J, with 11 bases in the middle. Germline V gene data show CDR1 as MDHEN and CDR2 as SYDVKM. The CDR3 is made up of 15 amino acids. CDR3 bases: TGTGCCAGCAGTTTACCCCTAGACAGGAACACTGAAGCTTTCTTT. Its translation: CASSLPLDRNTEAFF.

This chain links TRBV7-2 with TRBJ1-1; 8 bases are shared with TRBD1. CDR1 SGHTA and CDR2 FQGNSA come from the germline V gene. The CDR3 consists of 15 residues. V dropped 4 bases and J dropped 5; count of bases not matched to a gene: 9. The CDR3 DNA reads TGTGCCAGCAGCTACACGGGGCAGGGGGCGACTGAAGCTTTCTTT. Protein sequence: CASSYTGQGATEAFF.

This clone was counted only a few times. The CDR3 bases are TGTGCCACCAGCACGACTTTCTCAGGGGATGGCTACACCTTC. Its translation: CATSTTFSGDGYTF. The V call is TRBV15, the J call TRBJ1-2, with TRBD1 as a possible D gene (6 bases). V was pared by 4 bases and J by 6 bases, with 15 bases between. This CDR3 comprises 14 residues. The V gene's germline CDR1 is LNHNV and CDR2 YYDKDF (reference sequence). The entire variable domain, with the rest obtained from reference TRBV15 and TRBJ1-2, is as follows: DAMVIQNPRYQVTQFGKPVTLSCSQTLNHNVMYWYQQKSSQAPKLLFHYYDKDFNNEADTPDNFQSRRPNTSFCFLDIRSPGLGDTAMYLCATSTTFSGDGYTFGSGTRLTVV.

The chain carries TRBV6-6 and TRBJ1-1; D remains unclear. Germline V gene lookup returns CDR1 MNHNY and CDR2 SVGAGI (reference sequence). With 0 bases removed from V and 1 base from J, the gap between germline ends came to 9 bases. This CDR3 spans 15 amino acids. CDR3 in DNA: TGTGCCAGCAGTTACTCGACCAGGTGGAACACTGAAGCTTTCTTT. Amino acid sequence: CASSYSTRWNTEAFF.

This clone was detected only once. The gene calls are TRBV4-1 and TRBJ2-2; 7 positions match TRBD2. The CDR3 has 14 residues. Germline assignment: CDR1 MGHRA and CDR2 YSYEKL. V gave up 9 bases and J gave up 6 bases; unmatched junction bases: 10. For the CDR3, the DNA is TGCGCCAGTTCCCAGGGCCGGGAGGCCGGGGAGCTGTTTTTT. Protein product: CASSQGREAGELFF.

V and J are TRBV7-2 and TRBJ2-6; 9 bases match TRBD1. The ends lost 1 base at V and 1 base at J; junction bases unmatched: 8. The CDR3 runs 19 residues. In germline, CDR1 is SGHTA, CDR2 FQGNSA. The chain's CDR3 is CASSLVGTGIGSGANVLTF. For the CDR3, the DNA is TGTGCCAGCAGCTTAGTTGGGACAGGGATTGGGTCTGGGGCCAACGTCCTGACTTTC.

The chain combines TRBV6-1 with TRBJ1-5; 7 bases fit TRBD1. The germline gives CDR1 MNHNS, CDR2 SASEGT. This CDR3 comprises 15 residues. The V and J ends lost 0 bases and 9 bases, in that order; junction bases with no gene match: 8. CDR3 nucleotide sequence: TGTGCCAGCAGTGAAGCAGGGGGCAGGGAAGCGCCCCAGCATTTT. This sequence encodes CASSEAGGREAPQHF.

The chain carries TRBV7-3 and TRBJ2-3, with D possibly TRBD1 on 5 matching bases. V was trimmed by 1 base and J by 3 bases, leaving 8 bases between them. The CDR3 extends over 14 amino acids. Germline V gene lookup returns CDR1 SGHTA and CDR2 FQGTGA. The CDR3 coding sequence is TGTGCCAGCAGCTTAAATGCAGGGACAGATACGCAGTATTTT. It specifies CASSLNAGTDTQYF. The variable domain in full, with the rest retrieved from reference TRBV7-3 and TRBJ2-3, is GAGVSQTPSNKVTEKGKYVELRCDPISGHTALYWYRQSLGQGPEFLIYFQGTGAADDSGLPNDRFFAVRPEGSVSTLKIQRTERGDSAVYLCASSLNAGTDTQYFGPGTRLTVL.

The chain links TRBV2 to TRBJ2-1; TRBD1 agrees at 9 bases. The germline gives CDR1 SNHLY, CDR2 FYNNEI. Trimming took 7 bases from V and 5 from J; bases not matched to a gene: 12. The CDR3 covers 16 residues. This CDR3 is CASIDSGTGINNEQFF. The CDR3 DNA sequence: TGTGCCAGCATCGATTCCGGGACAGGGATAAACAATGAGCAGTTCTTC.

The chain uses TRBV28 and TRBJ2-1, with TRBD1 identical over 7 bases. The J segment lost 3 bases and the V segment lost 6 bases, leaving 11 bases of the junction unmatched. CDR3 length equals 16 residues. Germline CDR1 reads MDHEN; CDR2 reads SYDVKM. The CDR3 loop reads CASSPQGRGIYNEQFF. In DNA, the CDR3 is TGTGCCAGCAGCCCCCAGGGCAGGGGGATCTACAATGAGCAGTTCTTC.

The CDR3 here is CASSPNGATGEKLFF. In nucleotides, the CDR3 is TGTGCCAGCTCACCGAACGGGGCGACAGGAGAAAAACTGTTTTTT. The chain employs TRBV18 and TRBJ1-4, with a tentative D call TRBD1 (6 bases). CDR1 and CDR2 (germline): KGHSH, LQKENI. V gave up 3 bases and J gave up 8 bases, with 16 bases separating them. This CDR3 has 15 amino acids.

The V gene is TRBV15, the J gene TRBJ2-5, with D unresolved. The germline V and J ends were trimmed by 5 bases and 2 bases, with 9 bases remaining between them. The CDR3 extends over 13 amino acids. Germline V CDR1 and CDR2: LNHNV, YYDKDF (reference sequence). The CDR3 loop is CATSSQRQETQYF. The CDR3, as DNA: TGTGCCACCAGCTCACAAAGACAAGAGACCCAGTACTTC. Drawing the rest from reference TRBV15 and TRBJ2-5, the complete variable domain is DAMVIQNPRYQVTQFGKPVTLSCSQTLNHNVMYWYQQKSSQAPKLLFHYYDKDFNNEADTPDNFQSRRPNTSFCFLDIRSPGLGDTAMYLCATSSQRQETQYFGPGTRLLVL.

This clone has just a few counts. The J gene is TRBJ2-7, the V gene TRBV28; 11 bases line up with TRBD2. CDR1 is MDHEN and CDR2 is SYDVKM in the germline V gene. The CDR3 spans 15 residues. The trim removed 6 bases at V and 0 bases at J, leaving 4 bases unmatched. For the CDR3, the DNA is TGTGCCAGCAGGGGTCTAGCGGGGGGCTCCTACGAGCAGTACTTC. Protein: CASRGLAGGSYEQYF.

The V and J genes are TRBV28 and TRBJ2-5; possibly TRBD1 for D (5 bases). This CDR3 is 17 amino acids long. Germline lookup yields CDR1 MDHEN and CDR2 SYDVKM. V was pared by 5 bases and J by 4 bases, with 23 bases between. This CDR3 reads CASSLRSNRKGRETQYF. In DNA, the CDR3 is TGTGCCAGCAGTCTAAGGTCCAACCGTAAGGGGCGAGAGACCCAGTACTTC.

This clone occurred a few times. Additional DNA sequences in this sample encode the identical CDR3. The V and J genes are TRBV27 and TRBJ2-1; TRBD2 aligns across 11 bases. With 2 bases clipped from V and 4 bases from J, the junction kept 1 base outside the gene matches. The CDR3 loop spans 15 amino acids. The germline gives CDR1 MNHEY, CDR2 SMNVEV (reference sequence). CDR3 protein: CASSLTSGSYNEQFF. CDR3 coding DNA: TGTGCCAGCAGTTTAACTAGCGGGAGTTACAATGAGCAGTTCTTC.

CDR3 sequence: CASSRRTGTSQSSYEQYF. For the CDR3, the DNA is TGTGCCAGCAGTAGAAGGACCGGGACTAGCCAAAGCTCCTACGAGCAGTACTTC. The chain recombines TRBV6-2 or TRBV6-3 with TRBJ2-7, with TRBD2 matching over 9 bases. The CDR3 has 18 residues. The V gene end was trimmed by 5 bases and the J gene end by 0 bases; junction bases not matched to a gene: 14. Germline V lookup: CDR1 MNHEY, CDR2 SVGEGT.

The rearrangement uses TRBV7-7 and TRBJ2-5; 15 bases fit TRBD2. This CDR3 has 15 residues. Germline CDR1 is SSHAT and CDR2 is FNYEAQ (reference sequence). J gave up 8 bases and V 5 bases, and 6 bases lay outside the gene matches. The CDR3 bases are TGTGCCAGCAGCCCCGGGACTAGCGGGGGGTATACCCAGTACTTC. Translation gives CASSPGTSGGYTQYF. The entire variable domain, with the rest obtained from reference TRBV7-7 and TRBJ2-5, is as follows: GAGVSQSPRYKVTKRGQDVTLRCDPISSHATLYWYQQALGQGPEFLTYFNYEAQPDKSGLPSDRFSAERPEGSISTLTIQRTEQRDSAMYRCASSPGTSGGYTQYFGPGTRLLVL.

The chain is built from TRBV19 and TRBJ2-5, with a tentative D call TRBD1 (5 bases). The CDR3 spans 13 residues. Trimming removed 7 bases at V and 2 bases at J, with 11 bases between. The V gene's germline CDR1 is LNHDA and CDR2 SQIVND (reference sequence). CDR3 bases: TGTGCCAGTAAAGGGGCAGGACAAGAGACCCAGTACTTC. Translating it yields CASKGAGQETQYF.

The chain recombines TRBV7-2 with TRBJ2-3, with D unresolved. Germline V gene sequence: CDR1 SGHTA, CDR2 FQGNSA. Trimming cost V 1 base and J 1 base, with 9 bases left between them. The CDR3 runs 15 residues. The CDR3, as DNA: TGTGCCAGCAGCTTAGATCGACAAGGCACAGATACGCAGTATTTT. This encodes CASSLDRQGTDTQYF.